The present T cell receptor (beta chain) was sequenced within a study of blood T cell repertoires in COVID-19. For the study at large: The analysed material was cDNA or gDNA that came from T cells, B-cell-depleted T cells, or PBMCs.

In the source study's methods: The authors estimated nucleated cell counts from reference gene primer amplification. Method: immunoSEQ multiplex PCR; TCRdb's copy keeps in-frame clones and lacks some. V and J calls and clone size follow that table, whereas D and trimming were derived from the DNA. Seen here are around 100,000 clones, around 87% observed once, and the top ten hold under 3%. The source is a man aged 45-60 years with active or convalescent COVID-19. The sample was peripheral blood.

CDR3 DNA: TGTGCCAGCAGTTTAACAGTCCCTTATGGCTACACCTTC. Residues: CASSLTVPYGYTF. The chain joins TRBV12-3 or TRBV12-4 to TRBJ1-2; unclear D gene. Between the trimmed V and J ends, which lost 2 bases and 5 bases, there was a span of 9 bases. This CDR3 is built from 13 residues.